This record covers a single TCR beta chain. Its antigen remains unidentified. The data were produced by immunoSEQ multiplex PCR, yet TCRdb's version contains in-frame clones alone and is incomplete. The repertoire holds 200,000 to 300,000 clones, roughly 91% seen once, with approximately 3% in the top ten. The sample originates from a study of cytomegalovirus exposure and HLA in healthy donors. Study-wide results and limits: A few CMV-associated chains proved CMV antigen-specific in vitro. The study listed approximately 160 cytomegalovirus-associated TCR beta chains.

The sequenced sample was PBMCs. The TCR comes from a woman aged 25 to 39 in good health and CMV-seronegative.

CDR3 sequence reads: CASSLDRATSYEQYF. The DNA of the CDR3 is TGTGCCAGCAGCTTAGATCGTGCCACTTCCTACGAGCAGTACTTC. The J gene is TRBJ2-7, the V gene TRBV11-3; unclear D gene. Germline CDR1 is SGHNT and CDR2 is YENEEA. V was cut by 0 bases and J by 1 base, with 10 bases left in between. The CDR3 loop spans 15 amino acids.